These 10 T cell receptor beta chains originate from one sample sequenced in a study of blood T cells in healthy people across ages. With a J-beta primer mix and a sample-barcoded 5' primer, a second PCR ran about 7 to 12 cycles. Each CDR3 protein gets one entry after TCRdb re-called the 5' RACE reads with MiXCR. The sample lists about 580,000 distinct CDR3 sequences; 45% to 55% were seen once. The source material was blood. All receptors derive from a man older than 75 in good health.

The chain couples TRBV4-3 to TRBJ2-2; 14 bases map to TRBD2. The length of the CDR3 is 18 residues. Germline-derived CDR1 and CDR2 are LGHNA and YSLEER. J gave up 5 bases and V 1 base, and 6 bases lay outside the gene matches. The CDR3, as DNA: TGCGCCAGCAGCCAAGGATCAGGACTAGCGGGAGGAACCGGGGAGCTGTTTTTT. Translation: CASSQGSGLAGGTGELFF.

This clonotype is a singleton in its sample. V gene TRBV20-1 combines with J gene TRBJ2-5, with D hard to call. This CDR3 comprises 14 residues. The V gene lost 1 base and the J gene lost 2 bases, with 11 bases spanning the gap. Germline CDR1 and CDR2: DFQATT and SNEGSKA (reference sequence). The CDR3 nucleotides are TGCAGTGCTAGAGGCGGCGAGGTTCAAGAGACCCAGTACTTC. Translated: CSARGGEVQETQYF.

This clonotype has more than one count but fewer than ten. CDR3 residues: CASSRDNTDTQYF. CDR3 bases: TGTGCCAGCTCACGGGACAACACAGATACGCAGTATTTT. The rearrangement links TRBV18 to TRBJ2-3, with a possible D match to TRBD1 (6 bases). This CDR3 spans 13 amino acids. Germline V gene lookup returns CDR1 KGHSH and CDR2 LQKENI. V was trimmed by 4 bases and J by 2 bases, leaving 7 bases between them.

V and J are TRBV20-1 and TRBJ2-1; D call uncertain. This CDR3 is built from 14 residues. V was shortened by 1 base and J by 8 bases, with 15 bases between the two germline ends. Germline CDR1 and CDR2: DFQATT and SNEGSKA (reference sequence). CDR3 sequence (DNA): TGCAGTGCTAGAGGTCTAGTTGAGGTCTATGAGCAGTTCTTC. Encoded protein: CSARGLVEVYEQFF.

A few counts support this clonotype. The rearrangement uses TRBV20-1 and TRBJ2-1; 10 bases fit TRBD2. Germline V gene sequence: CDR1 DFQATT, CDR2 SNEGSKA (reference sequence). The CDR3 covers 13 residues. The junction had 2 bases not matched to a gene; V was cut back by 5 bases and J by 4 bases. The CDR3, as DNA: TGCAGTGCTGCTAGCGGGGGTTACAATGAGCAGTTCTTC. It codes for CSAASGGYNEQFF.

This clonotype was seen only once. J is TRBJ1-2 and V is TRBV9, with a possible D match to TRBD1 (5 bases). The germline V gene has CDR1 SGDLS and CDR2 YYNGEE. Trimming shortened V by 0 bases and J by 0 bases, and 12 bases separated the two germline ends. There are 16 residues in the CDR3. The CDR3 region has the DNA TGTGCCAGCAGCGTAGAGACAGCGAAAGCTAACTATGGCTACACCTTC. Translation gives CASSVETAKANYGYTF.

This clonotype was seen once. The chain couples TRBV20-1 to TRBJ2-7; 12 nucleotides match TRBD2. The CDR3 covers 15 residues. Trimming removed 5 bases from V and 3 bases from J; junction bases left unmatched: 8. The germline gives CDR1 DFQATT, CDR2 SNEGSKA (reference sequence). For the CDR3, the DNA is TGCAGTGCTCCTGGGACTAGCGGGCGACACTACGAGCAGTACTTC. It specifies CSAPGTSGRHYEQYF.

The V and J genes are TRBV4-3 and TRBJ2-1; D call uncertain. V dropped 0 bases and J dropped 0 bases, with 18 bases sitting between them. This CDR3 has 19 amino acids. Germline V CDR1 and CDR2: LGHNA, YSLEER. The CDR3 DNA sequence: TGCGCCAGCAGCCAAGATGGTTTGGGCAGGACCAGCTCCTACAATGAGCAGTTCTTC. It encodes CASSQDGLGRTSSYNEQFF.

This clonotype was seen repeatedly, ten times or more. The chain couples TRBV7-2 to TRBJ2-1; 9 bases align to TRBD2. The CDR3 is made up of 13 amino acids. V shed 8 bases and J 4 bases; nucleotides not matched to a gene: 3. In germline, CDR1 is SGHTA, CDR2 FQGNSA. The CDR3 here is CASRLAVYNEQFF. The CDR3 DNA follows: TGTGCCAGCCGACTAGCGGTGTACAATGAGCAGTTCTTC.

This clonotype was seen more than once but under ten times. J is TRBJ2-3 and V is TRBV5-1; no firm D call. The CDR3 sequence is 15 residues long. The ends were cut back, 2 bases at V and 1 base at J, with 11 bases in the middle. Germline loops: CDR1 SGHRS, CDR2 YFSETQ. The CDR3 reads CASSLGSQRTDTQYF. The CDR3 DNA is TGCGCCAGCAGCTTAGGATCCCAGCGCACAGATACGCAGTATTTT.